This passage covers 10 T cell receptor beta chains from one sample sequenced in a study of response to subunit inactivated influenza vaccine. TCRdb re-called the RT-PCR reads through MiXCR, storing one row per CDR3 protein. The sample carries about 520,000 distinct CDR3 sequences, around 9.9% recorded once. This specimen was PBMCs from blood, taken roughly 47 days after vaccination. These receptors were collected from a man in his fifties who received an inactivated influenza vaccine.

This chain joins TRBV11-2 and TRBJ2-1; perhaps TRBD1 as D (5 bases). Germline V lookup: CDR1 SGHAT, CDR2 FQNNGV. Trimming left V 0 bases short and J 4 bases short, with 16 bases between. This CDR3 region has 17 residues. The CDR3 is CASSLDGPATAYNEQFF. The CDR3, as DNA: TGTGCCAGCAGCTTAGACGGCCCCGCGACAGCATACAATGAGCAGTTCTTC. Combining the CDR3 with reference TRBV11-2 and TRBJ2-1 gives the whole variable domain EAGVAQSPRYKIIEKRQSVAFWCNPISGHATLYWYQQILGQGPKLLIQFQNNGVVDDSQLPKDRFSAERLKGVDSTLKIQPAKLEDSAVYLCASSLDGPATAYNEQFFGPGTRLTVL.

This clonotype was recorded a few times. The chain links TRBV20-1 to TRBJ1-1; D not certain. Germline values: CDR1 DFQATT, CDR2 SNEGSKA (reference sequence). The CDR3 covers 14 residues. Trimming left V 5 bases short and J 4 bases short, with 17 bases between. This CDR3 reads CSAYLLGMSTEAFF. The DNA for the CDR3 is TGCAGTGCTTACCTTTTGGGAATGAGCACTGAAGCTTTCTTT.

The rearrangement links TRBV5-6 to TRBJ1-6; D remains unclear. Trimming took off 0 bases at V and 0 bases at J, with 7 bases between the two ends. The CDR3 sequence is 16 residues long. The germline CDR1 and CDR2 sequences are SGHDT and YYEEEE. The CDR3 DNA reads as TGTGCCAGCAGCTTGGAGATGAGCTCCTATAATTCACCCCTCCACTTT. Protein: CASSLEMSSYNSPLHF.

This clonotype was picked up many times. This chain's CDR3 is CASSRKLSWDTGTDTQYF. CDR3 DNA: TGCGCCAGCAGCCGCAAACTAAGCTGGGACACCGGGACTGATACGCAGTATTTT. V and J are TRBV4-3 and TRBJ2-3; D assignment may be TRBD1 or TRBD2 (6 bases each). The CDR3 has 18 residues. V shed 4 bases and J shed 6 bases, with 26 bases lying between them. Germline CDR1 is LGHNA and CDR2 is YSLEER.

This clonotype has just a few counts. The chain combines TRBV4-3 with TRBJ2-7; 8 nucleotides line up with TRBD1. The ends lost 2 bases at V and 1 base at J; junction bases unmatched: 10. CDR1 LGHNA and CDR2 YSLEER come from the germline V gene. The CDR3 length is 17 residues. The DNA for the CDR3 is TGCGCCAGCAGCCAAAGGGATACCGGGACAGGTTCCTACGAGCAGTACTTC. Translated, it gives CASSQRDTGTGSYEQYF.

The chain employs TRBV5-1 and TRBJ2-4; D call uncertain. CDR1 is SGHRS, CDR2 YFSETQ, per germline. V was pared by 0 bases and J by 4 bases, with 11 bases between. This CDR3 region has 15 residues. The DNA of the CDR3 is TGCGCCAGCAGCTTGGGACCAACGACTAAAAACATTCAGTACTTC. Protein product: CASSLGPTTKNIQYF.

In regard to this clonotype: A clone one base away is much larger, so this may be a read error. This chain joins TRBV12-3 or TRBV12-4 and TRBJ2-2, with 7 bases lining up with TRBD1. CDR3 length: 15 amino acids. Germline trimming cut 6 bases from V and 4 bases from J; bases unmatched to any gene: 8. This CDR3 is CASSVETGSTGELFF. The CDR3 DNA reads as TGTGCCAGCAGCGTCGAGACAGGGAGCACCGGGGAGCTGTTTTTT.

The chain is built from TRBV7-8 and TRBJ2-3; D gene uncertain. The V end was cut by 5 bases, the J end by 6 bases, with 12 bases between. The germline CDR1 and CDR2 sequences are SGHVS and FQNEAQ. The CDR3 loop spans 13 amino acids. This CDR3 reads CASSTGSWDTQYF. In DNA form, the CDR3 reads TGTGCCAGCAGCACCGGGTCCTGGGATACGCAGTATTTT.

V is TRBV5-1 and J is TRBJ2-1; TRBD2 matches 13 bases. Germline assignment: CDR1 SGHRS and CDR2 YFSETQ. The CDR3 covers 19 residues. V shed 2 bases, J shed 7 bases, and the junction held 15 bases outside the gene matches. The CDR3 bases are TGCGCCAGCAGCTTAACCGGGACTAGCGGGACCCCACCGGAAAATGAGCAGTTCTTC. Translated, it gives CASSLTGTSGTPPENEQFF.

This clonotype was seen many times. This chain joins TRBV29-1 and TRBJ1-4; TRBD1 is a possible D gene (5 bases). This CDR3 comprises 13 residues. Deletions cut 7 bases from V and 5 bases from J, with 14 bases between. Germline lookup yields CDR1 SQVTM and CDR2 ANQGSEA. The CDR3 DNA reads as TGCAGCGCCACAGAGCGGGGGAATGAAAAACTGTTTTTT. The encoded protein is CSATERGNEKLFF. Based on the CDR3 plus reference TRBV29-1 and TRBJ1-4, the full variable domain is SAVISQKPSRDICQRGTSLTIQCQVDSQVTMMFWYRQQPGQSLTLIATANQGSEATYESGFVIDKFPISRPNLTFSTLTVSNMSPEDSSIYLCSATERGNEKLFFGSGTQLSVL.